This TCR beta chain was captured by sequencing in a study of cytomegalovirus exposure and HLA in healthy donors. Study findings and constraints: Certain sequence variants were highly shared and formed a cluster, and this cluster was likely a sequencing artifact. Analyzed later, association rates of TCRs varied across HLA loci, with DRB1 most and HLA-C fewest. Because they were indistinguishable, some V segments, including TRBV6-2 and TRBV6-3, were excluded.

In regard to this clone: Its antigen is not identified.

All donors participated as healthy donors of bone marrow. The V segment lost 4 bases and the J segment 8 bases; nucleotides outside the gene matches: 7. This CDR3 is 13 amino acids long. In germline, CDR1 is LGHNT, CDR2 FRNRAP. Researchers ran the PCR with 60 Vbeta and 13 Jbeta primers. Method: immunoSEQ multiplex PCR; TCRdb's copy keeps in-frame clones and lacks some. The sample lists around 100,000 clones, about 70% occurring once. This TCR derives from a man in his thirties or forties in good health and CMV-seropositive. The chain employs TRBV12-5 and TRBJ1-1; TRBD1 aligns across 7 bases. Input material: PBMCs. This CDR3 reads CASGSDSGQEAFF. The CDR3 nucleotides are TGTGCTAGTGGTTCCGATTCGGGACAGGAAGCTTTCTTT.